Below, 18 T cell receptor beta chains from the same sample are listed, as sequenced in a study of a mutant IDH1 vaccine in newly diagnosed glioma. Antigen specificity for these receptors is unknown. Time point here: week 23, last vaccination. Mutant IDH1 20-mer peptide, at 300 ug, made up each vaccine dose, with topical imiquimod. Sequencing was performed with immunoSEQ multiplex PCR; in TCRdb, only in-frame clones are kept and a portion is missing. The sample has tens of thousands of clones; about 79% are singletons. Sequenced material: PBMCs, taken from a glioma patient whose treatment included an IDH1 peptide vaccine. Every receptor here comes from a woman between 40 and 50 years old with glioma. Some clones in this sample may be carry-over from other donors' samples.

This chain links TRBV5-8 with TRBJ1-5; a weak D match, TRBD1 (6 bases). The V end lost 0 bases, the J end lost 3 bases, and 10 bases lay between the germline ends. The CDR3 contains 15 residues. In germline, CDR1 is SGHTS, CDR2 YDEGEE. The CDR3 here is CASSLGTAYNQPQHF. The CDR3 DNA is TGTGCCAGCAGCTTGGGGACAGCCTACAATCAGCCCCAGCATTTT.

This clone appeared once. The rearrangement joins TRBV19 to TRBJ1-1; no clear D gene. Per the germline V gene, CDR1 is LNHDA and CDR2 is SQIVND (reference sequence). The V end lost 3 bases, the J end lost 1 base, and 6 bases lay between the germline ends. CDR3 length: 13 residues. CDR3 sequence (DNA): TGTGCCAGTAGTATCTTCGGGAACACTGAAGCTTTCTTT. It specifies CASSIFGNTEAFF.

The chain has TRBV25-1 and TRBJ1-1; weak D call: TRBD1 (5 bases). The V and J ends lost 1 base and 1 base respectively, with 10 bases between them. Per germline, CDR1 MGHDK and CDR2 SYGVNS. The CDR3 is made up of 15 amino acids. The CDR3 DNA follows: TGTGCCAGCAGTGAATTACGTGGGGGGAACACTGAAGCTTTCTTT. It specifies CASSELRGGNTEAFF.

The chain combines TRBV5-6 with TRBJ1-6, with D unresolved. V lost 4 bases, J lost 10 bases, and 12 bases lay in between. CDR3 size: 13 residues. Germline CDR1 and CDR2: SGHDT and YYEEEE. This CDR3 is CASSPDRESPLHF. For the CDR3, the DNA is TGTGCCAGCAGCCCTGACCGGGAATCACCCCTCCACTTT.

This clone appeared a few times. The rearrangement links TRBV6-4 to TRBJ2-5, with 14 bases identical to TRBD2. After removal of 5 bases from V and 4 bases from J, the junction contained 3 bases not matched to a gene. Germline V gene sequence: CDR1 MRHNA, CDR2 SNTAGT. The CDR3 runs to 15 residues. As DNA, the CDR3 is TGTGCCAGCAGTCCGGGACTAGCGGGGGTAGAGACCCAGTACTTC. Residues: CASSPGLAGVETQYF.

This clone is labeled as medium-sized (0.01 to 0.1%). The J gene is TRBJ2-5, the V gene TRBV15; 8 nucleotides agree with TRBD1. Germline V gene sequence: CDR1 LNHNV, CDR2 YYDKDF (reference sequence). The CDR3 contains 15 residues. Trimming at V came to 4 bases and at J to 5 bases, leaving 9 bases not matched to a gene. As DNA, the CDR3 is TGTGCCACCAGCACGTCCTCAGGGGGCGCGGAGACCCAGTACTTC. Its translation: CATSTSSGGAETQYF.

V gene TRBV6-6 combines with J gene TRBJ2-1; D is unclear. The CDR3 totals 15 residues. Germline CDR1 reads MNHNY; CDR2 reads SVGAGI (reference sequence). Trimming removed 7 bases from V and 6 bases from J, with 19 bases in between. Written as DNA, the CDR3 is TGTGCCAGCAAGATGACTCAAATCCCCGGCAATGAGCAGTTCTTC. Protein: CASKMTQIPGNEQFF.

Of note for this clone: One end of the junction varies from germline; a read error may be responsible. V usage is TRBV30 and J usage is TRBJ1-1, with a weak D call TRBD1 (5 bases). Germline V gives CDR1 GTSNPN, CDR2 SVGIG (reference sequence). CDR3 length: 14 residues. CDR3 in amino acids: CAWSTGTEDTEASF. In DNA form, the CDR3 reads TGTGCCTGGAGTACCGGGACCGAAGACACTGAAGCTTCCTTT.

The count of this clone is one. The chain uses TRBV4-3 and TRBJ2-6, with 11 positions matching TRBD2. In germline, CDR1 is LGHNA, CDR2 YSLEER. The CDR3 spans 16 residues. V shed 2 bases, J shed 3 bases, and the junction held 0 bases outside the gene matches. CDR3 nucleotides: TGCGCCAGCAGCCAAACTAGCGGGAGTGGGGCCAACGTCCTGACTTTC. Translation: CASSQTSGSGANVLTF.

The chain links TRBV18 to TRBJ1-1; D ambiguous. This CDR3 spans 12 amino acids. The V end lost 3 bases, the J end lost 5 bases, and 7 bases lay between the germline ends. CDR1 and CDR2 (germline): KGHSH, LQKENI. DNA of the CDR3: TGTGCCAGCTCACCCGCCGAGACTGAAGCTTTCTTT. This sequence encodes CASSPAETEAFF.

The chain recombines TRBV9 with TRBJ2-2; 9 nucleotides line up with TRBD2. The V and J ends lost 0 bases and 5 bases, in that order; junction bases with no gene match: 14. CDR1 and CDR2 from the germline V gene are SGDLS and YYNGEE. The CDR3 runs 19 residues. The CDR3 protein is CASSVDPLAGGLGTGELFF. CDR3 bases: TGTGCCAGCAGCGTAGACCCCCTCGCGGGGGGGCTAGGGACCGGGGAGCTGTTTTTT.

For this clone: One end of the junction fails to match germline, which may point to a read error. This chain connects TRBV2 to TRBJ1-4; TRBD1 matches 8 bases. Germline-derived CDR1 and CDR2 are SNHLY and FYNNEI. The CDR3 length is 15 residues. This chain's CDR3 is CASEQGVSSNEELFF. DNA of the CDR3: TGTGCCAGCGAACAGGGGGTATCCTCTAATGAAGAACTGTTTTTT.

This clone occurred once. The CDR3 nucleotides read TGTGCCAGCAGCGCGGGACGGAGAGACAATGAGCAGTTCTTC. Translating it yields CASSAGRRDNEQFF. The rearrangement joins TRBV11-3 to TRBJ2-1; D is possibly TRBD2 (6 bases). The germline gives CDR1 SGHNT, CDR2 YENEEA. CDR3 length: 14 amino acids. Trimming pared 5 bases from V and 5 bases from J, leaving 13 bases between.

The V and J genes are TRBV5-5 and TRBJ2-2; TRBD2 might be the D (6 bases). CDR1 is SGHKS, CDR2 YYEKEE, per germline (reference sequence). The ends were cut back, 1 base at V and 5 bases at J, with 12 bases in the middle. This CDR3 is built from 15 residues. CDR3: CASSLTVGGTGELFF. The CDR3 region has the DNA TGTGCCAGCAGCTTGACCGTGGGGGGTACCGGGGAGCTGTTTTTT.

This sequence joins TRBV5-4 and TRBJ2-7; D possibly uses TRBD1 or TRBD2 (6 bases each). The CDR3 contains 15 residues. The V gene lost 3 bases and the J gene lost 6 bases, with 19 bases spanning the gap. The germline gives CDR1 SGHNT, CDR2 YYREEE (reference sequence). The DNA of the CDR3 is TGTGCCAGCAGCTCCCCAACTAGGGGGGAAGCCGAGCAGTACTTC. Its protein is CASSSPTRGEAEQYF.

This chain joins TRBV9 and TRBJ2-4, with a weak D call TRBD1 (6 bases). The germline V gene has CDR1 SGDLS and CDR2 YYNGEE. The CDR3 loop spans 15 amino acids. The ends were cut back, 0 bases at V and 6 bases at J, with 13 bases in the middle. The CDR3 coding sequence is TGTGCCAGCAGCGTAGGACCCGACAGGCTAAACATTCAGTACTTC. Protein: CASSVGPDRLNIQYF.

The V call is TRBV15, the J call TRBJ2-2, with D perhaps TRBD2 (5 bases). In germline, CDR1 is LNHNV, CDR2 YYDKDF (reference sequence). Trimming left V 1 base short and J 4 bases short, with 7 bases between. This CDR3 has 14 amino acids. The CDR3 DNA sequence: TGTGCCACCAGCAGAGGAGGAGGCACCGGGGAGCTGTTTTTT. It encodes CATSRGGGTGELFF.

The rearrangement joins TRBV7-9 to TRBJ2-5; TRBD2 aligns across 8 bases. The CDR3 runs 15 residues. Losses at the gene ends were 5 bases for V and 3 bases for J; bases not matched to a gene: 8. The V gene's germline CDR1 is SEHNR and CDR2 FQNEAQ (reference sequence). The CDR3 protein is CASSPPSGGEETQYF. The CDR3 region has the DNA TGTGCCAGCAGCCCACCCTCCGGGGGGGAAGAGACCCAGTACTTC. Variable domain in full (rest from reference TRBV7-9 and TRBJ2-5): DTGVSQNPRHKITKRGQNVTFRCDPISEHNRLYWYRQTLGQGPEFLTYFQNEAQLEKSRLLSDRFSAERPKGSFSTLEIQRTEQGDSAMYLCASSPPSGGEETQYFGPGTRLLVL.